This TCR beta chain was identified in a study of CD8+CD57+ T cells in acquired aplastic anemia. By flow cytometry, patients selected for sequencing had shown an expansion of CD8+CD57+ cells. Genomic DNA provided the template from which TCR beta VDJ and CDR3 profiles were obtained. TCRdb ran MiXCR on the reads and lists one entry per CDR3 protein. The sample lists hundreds of thousands of distinct CDR3 sequences; less than 35% were seen once. This clonotype turned up a few times. J was trimmed by 4 bases and V by 4 bases; bases with no gene match: 4. This CDR3 spans 14 amino acids. Per germline, CDR1 KGHSH and CDR2 LQKENI.

Sequenced input: sorted CD4+, CD8+, or CD8+CD57+ T cells (not recorded which) from PBMCs. The sequence was collected from a human donor with aplastic anemia. The chain has TRBV18 and TRBJ1-5; 7 nucleotides align to TRBD1. The CDR3 loop is CASSLGTANQPQHF. The DNA of the CDR3 is TGTGCCAGCTCACTAGGGACAGCTAATCAGCCCCAGCATTTT.